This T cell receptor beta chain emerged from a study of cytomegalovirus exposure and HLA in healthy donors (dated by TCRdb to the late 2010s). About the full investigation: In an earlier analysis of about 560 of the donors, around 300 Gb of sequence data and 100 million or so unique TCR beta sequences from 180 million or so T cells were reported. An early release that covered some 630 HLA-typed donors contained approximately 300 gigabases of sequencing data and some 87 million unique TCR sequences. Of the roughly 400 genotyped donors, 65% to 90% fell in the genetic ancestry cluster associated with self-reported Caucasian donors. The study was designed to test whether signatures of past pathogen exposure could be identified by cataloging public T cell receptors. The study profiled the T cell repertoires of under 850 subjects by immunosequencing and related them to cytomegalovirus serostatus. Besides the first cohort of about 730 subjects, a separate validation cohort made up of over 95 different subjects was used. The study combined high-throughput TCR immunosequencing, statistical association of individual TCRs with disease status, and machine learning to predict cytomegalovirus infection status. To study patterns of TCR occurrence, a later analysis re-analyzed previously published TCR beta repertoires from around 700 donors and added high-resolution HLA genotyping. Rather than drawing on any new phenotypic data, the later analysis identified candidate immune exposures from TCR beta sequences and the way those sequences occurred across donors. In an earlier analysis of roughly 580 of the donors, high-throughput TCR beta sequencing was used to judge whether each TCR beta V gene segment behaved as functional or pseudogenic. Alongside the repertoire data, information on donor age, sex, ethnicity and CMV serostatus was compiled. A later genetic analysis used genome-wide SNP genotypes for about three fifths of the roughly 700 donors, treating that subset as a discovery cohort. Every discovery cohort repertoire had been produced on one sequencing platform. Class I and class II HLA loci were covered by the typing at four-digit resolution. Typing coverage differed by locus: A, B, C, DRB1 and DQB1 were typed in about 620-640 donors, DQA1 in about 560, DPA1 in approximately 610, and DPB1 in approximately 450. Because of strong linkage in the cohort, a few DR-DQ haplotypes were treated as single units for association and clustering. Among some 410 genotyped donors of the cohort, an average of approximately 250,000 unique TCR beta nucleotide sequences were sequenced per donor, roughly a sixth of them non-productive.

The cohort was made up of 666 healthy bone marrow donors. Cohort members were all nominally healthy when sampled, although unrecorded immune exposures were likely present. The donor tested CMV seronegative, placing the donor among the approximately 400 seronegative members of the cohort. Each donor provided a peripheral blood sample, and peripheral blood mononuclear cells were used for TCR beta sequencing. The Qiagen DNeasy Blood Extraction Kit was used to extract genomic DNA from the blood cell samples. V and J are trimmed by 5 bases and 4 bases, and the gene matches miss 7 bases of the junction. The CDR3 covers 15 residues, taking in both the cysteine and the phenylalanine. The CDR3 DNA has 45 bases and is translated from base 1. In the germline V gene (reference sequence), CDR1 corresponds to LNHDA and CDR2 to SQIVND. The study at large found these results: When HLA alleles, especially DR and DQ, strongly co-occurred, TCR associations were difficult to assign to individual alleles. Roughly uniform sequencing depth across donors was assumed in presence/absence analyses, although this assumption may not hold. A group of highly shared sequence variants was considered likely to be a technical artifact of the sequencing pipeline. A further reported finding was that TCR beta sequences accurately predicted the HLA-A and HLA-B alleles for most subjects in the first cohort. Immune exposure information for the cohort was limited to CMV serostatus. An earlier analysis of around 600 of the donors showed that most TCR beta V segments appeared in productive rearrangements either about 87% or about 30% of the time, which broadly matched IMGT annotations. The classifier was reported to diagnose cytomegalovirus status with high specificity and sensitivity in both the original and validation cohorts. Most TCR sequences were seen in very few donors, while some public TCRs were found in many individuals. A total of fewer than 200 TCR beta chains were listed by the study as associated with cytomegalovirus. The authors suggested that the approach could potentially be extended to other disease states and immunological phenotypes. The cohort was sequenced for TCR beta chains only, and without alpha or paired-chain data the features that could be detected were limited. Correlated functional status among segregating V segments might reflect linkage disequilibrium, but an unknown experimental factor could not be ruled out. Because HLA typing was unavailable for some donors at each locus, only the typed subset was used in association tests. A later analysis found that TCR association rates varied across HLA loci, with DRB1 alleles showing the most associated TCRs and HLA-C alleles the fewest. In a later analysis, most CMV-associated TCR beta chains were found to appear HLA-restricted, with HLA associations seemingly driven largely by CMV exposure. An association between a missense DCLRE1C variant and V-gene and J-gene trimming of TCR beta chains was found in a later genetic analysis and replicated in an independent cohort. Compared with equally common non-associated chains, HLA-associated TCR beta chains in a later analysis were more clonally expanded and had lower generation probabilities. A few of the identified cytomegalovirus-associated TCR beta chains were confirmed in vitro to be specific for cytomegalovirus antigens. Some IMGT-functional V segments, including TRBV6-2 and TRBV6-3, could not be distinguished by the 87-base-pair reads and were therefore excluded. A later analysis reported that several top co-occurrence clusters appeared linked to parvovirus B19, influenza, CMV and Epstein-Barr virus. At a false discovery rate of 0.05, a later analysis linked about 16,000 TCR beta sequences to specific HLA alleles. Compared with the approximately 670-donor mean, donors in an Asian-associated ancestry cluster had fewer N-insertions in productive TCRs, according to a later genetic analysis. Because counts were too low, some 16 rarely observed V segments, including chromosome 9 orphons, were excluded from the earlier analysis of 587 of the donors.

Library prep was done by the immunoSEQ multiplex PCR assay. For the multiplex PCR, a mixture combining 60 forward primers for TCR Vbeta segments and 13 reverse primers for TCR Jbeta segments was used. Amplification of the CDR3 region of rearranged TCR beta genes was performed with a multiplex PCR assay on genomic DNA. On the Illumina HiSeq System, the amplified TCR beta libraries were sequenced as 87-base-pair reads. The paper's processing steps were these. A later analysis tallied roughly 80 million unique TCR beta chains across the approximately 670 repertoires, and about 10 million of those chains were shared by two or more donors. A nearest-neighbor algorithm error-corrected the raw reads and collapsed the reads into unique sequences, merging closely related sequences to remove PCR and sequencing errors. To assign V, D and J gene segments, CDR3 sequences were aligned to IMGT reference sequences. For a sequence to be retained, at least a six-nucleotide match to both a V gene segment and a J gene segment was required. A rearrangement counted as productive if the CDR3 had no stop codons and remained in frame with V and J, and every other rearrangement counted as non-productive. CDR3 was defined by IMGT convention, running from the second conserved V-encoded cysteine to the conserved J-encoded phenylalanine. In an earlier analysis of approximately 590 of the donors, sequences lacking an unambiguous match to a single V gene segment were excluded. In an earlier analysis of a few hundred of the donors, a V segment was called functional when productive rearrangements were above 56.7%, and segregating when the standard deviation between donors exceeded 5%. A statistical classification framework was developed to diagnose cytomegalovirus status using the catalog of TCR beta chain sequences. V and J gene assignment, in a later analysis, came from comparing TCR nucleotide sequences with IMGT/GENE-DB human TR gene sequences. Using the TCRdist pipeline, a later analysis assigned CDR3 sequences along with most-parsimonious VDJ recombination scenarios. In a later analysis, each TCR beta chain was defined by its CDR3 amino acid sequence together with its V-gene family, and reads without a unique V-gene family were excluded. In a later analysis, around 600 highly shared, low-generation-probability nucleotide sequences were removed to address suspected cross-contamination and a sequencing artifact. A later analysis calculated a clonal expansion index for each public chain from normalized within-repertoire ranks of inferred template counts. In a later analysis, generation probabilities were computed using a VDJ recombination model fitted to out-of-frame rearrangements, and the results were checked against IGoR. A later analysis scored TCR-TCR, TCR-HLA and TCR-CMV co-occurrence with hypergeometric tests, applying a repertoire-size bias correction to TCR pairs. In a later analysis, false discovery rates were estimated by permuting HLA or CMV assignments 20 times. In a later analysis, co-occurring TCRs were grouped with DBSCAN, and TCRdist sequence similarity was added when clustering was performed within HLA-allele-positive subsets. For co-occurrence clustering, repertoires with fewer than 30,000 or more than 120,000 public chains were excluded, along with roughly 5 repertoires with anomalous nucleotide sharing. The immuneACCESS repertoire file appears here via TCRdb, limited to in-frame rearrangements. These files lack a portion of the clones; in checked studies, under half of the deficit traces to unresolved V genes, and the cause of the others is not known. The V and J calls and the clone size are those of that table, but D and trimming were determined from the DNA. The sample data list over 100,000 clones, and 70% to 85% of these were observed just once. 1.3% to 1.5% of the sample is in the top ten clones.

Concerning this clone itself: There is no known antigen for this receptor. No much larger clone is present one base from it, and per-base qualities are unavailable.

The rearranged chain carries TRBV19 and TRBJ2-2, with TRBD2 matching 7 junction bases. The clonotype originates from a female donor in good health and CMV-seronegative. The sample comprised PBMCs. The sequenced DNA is TGTGCCAGTAGTGGGAGACTAGCACTCACCGGGGAGCTGTTTTTT. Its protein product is CASSGRLALTGELFF.